One sample yielded the 25 T cell receptor beta chains listed below, sequenced in a study of shared clonotypes between healthy human individuals. Using immunoSEQ multiplex PCR, the repertoire was profiled, and TCRdb retains in-frame clones only, with some absent. There are 1,100,000 or so clones in the sample; 75% to 80% occur only once, and about 0.52% lies in the top ten. Sequenced: memory CD4+ T cells from PBMCs. Subset denoted: CD45RA-negative fraction. These TCRs come from a man aged 18 to 30 in good health. Some clones in this sample may be carry-over from other donors' samples.

This clone was detected a few times. The chain recombines TRBV7-9 with TRBJ1-1; D not resolved. The CDR3 is 14 residues long. Trimming cost V 5 bases and J 3 bases, with 13 bases left between them. Germline CDR1 is SEHNR and CDR2 is FQNEAQ (reference sequence). The chain's CDR3 is CASSPYTSDTEAFF. The DNA for the CDR3 is TGTGCCAGCAGCCCCTACACCAGCGACACTGAAGCTTTCTTT. The whole variable domain, remainder taken from reference TRBV7-9 and TRBJ1-1, is DTGVSQNPRHKITKRGQNVTFRCDPISEHNRLYWYRQTLGQGPEFLTYFQNEAQLEKSRLLSDRFSAERPKGSFSTLEIQRTEQGDSAMYLCASSPYTSDTEAFFGQGTRLTVV.

This clone was counted only a few times. The genes are TRBV5-4 and TRBJ2-5, with 9 bases lining up with TRBD2. This CDR3 is 14 amino acids long. J gave up 4 bases and V 1 base, and 2 bases lay outside the gene matches. CDR1 is SGHNT, CDR2 YYREEE, per germline (reference sequence). Written as DNA, the CDR3 is TGTGCCAGCAGCTTGAGCGGGGGGCCAGAGACCCAGTACTTC. This encodes CASSLSGGPETQYF.

This clone has only one observation. This rearrangement joins TRBV18 to TRBJ2-7; D unresolved. This CDR3 has 14 amino acids. In germline, CDR1 is KGHSH, CDR2 LQKENI. V was clipped by 3 bases and J by 7 bases, with 16 bases between them. The CDR3 DNA reads as TGTGCCAGCTCACCCGCAATTCTTAGTGGGGAGCAGTACTTC. It encodes CASSPAILSGEQYF.

J is TRBJ2-3 and V is TRBV4-2; TRBD2 matches 11 bases. With 1 base clipped from V and 4 bases from J, the junction kept 7 bases outside the gene matches. CDR3 size: 17 residues. The germline CDR1 and CDR2 sequences are LGHNA and YNFKEQ. As DNA, the CDR3 is TGTGCCAGCAGCCAAGCGGCGACTAGCGGGGCGTCAGATACGCAGTATTTT. It is translated as CASSQAATSGASDTQYF.

The chain combines TRBV6-5 with TRBJ1-1, with no clear D. This CDR3 is 16 amino acids long. V was pared by 0 bases and J by 0 bases, with 11 bases between. The germline V gene has CDR1 MNHEY and CDR2 SVGAGI. CDR3 sequence reads: CASSYSPAAMNTEAFF. CDR3 in DNA: TGTGCCAGCAGTTACTCTCCGGCAGCTATGAACACTGAAGCTTTCTTT.

The rearrangement joins TRBV28 to TRBJ1-5; D possibly corresponds to TRBD1 (6 bases). Trimming stripped 5 bases from V and 6 bases from J, with 11 bases between. The CDR3 is made up of 13 amino acids. In germline, CDR1 is MDHEN, CDR2 SYDVKM. CDR3 coding DNA: TGTGCCAGCAGTAACCCCAGGGGTCAGCCCCAGCATTTT. The encoded protein is CASSNPRGQPQHF. Drawing the rest from reference TRBV28 and TRBJ1-5, the complete variable domain is DVKVTQSSRYLVKRTGEKVFLECVQDMDHENMFWYRQDPGLGLRLIYFSYDVKMKEKGDIPEGYSVSREKKERFSLILESASTNQTSMYLCASSNPRGQPQHFGDGTRLSIL.

The V call is TRBV29-1, the J call TRBJ2-5; 11 bases agree with TRBD2. The germline V gene encodes CDR1 SQVTM and CDR2 ANQGSEA. This CDR3 region has 15 residues. V dropped 3 bases and J dropped 5; count of bases not matched to a gene: 8. The CDR3: CSVEGLAGGGETQYF. The CDR3 bases are TGCAGCGTTGAGGGGCTAGCGGGAGGAGGGGAGACCCAGTACTTC.

The chain uses TRBV7-2 and TRBJ2-2; TRBD1 matches at 8 bases. CDR3 length equals 19 residues. Unmatched junction bases numbered 17, after V lost 5 bases and J lost 3 bases. Germline V gene data show CDR1 as SGHTA and CDR2 as FQGNSA. CDR3: CASSPQRTGFFEDTGELFF. CDR3 nucleotides: TGTGCCAGCAGCCCCCAGCGGACAGGGTTTTTTGAGGACACCGGGGAGCTGTTTTTT.

V usage is TRBV7-3 and J usage is TRBJ2-5; 8 bases are shared with TRBD1. The CDR3 length is 15 residues. The V and J ends lost 2 bases and 5 bases, in that order; junction bases with no gene match: 7. The germline gives CDR1 SGHTA, CDR2 FQGTGA. In nucleotides, the CDR3 is TGTGCCAGCAGCTTACAGGGGGCCGCTGGGGAGACCCAGTACTTC. It translates to CASSLQGAAGETQYF. Full variable domain (rest looked up from reference TRBV7-3 and TRBJ2-5): GAGVSQTPSNKVTEKGKYVELRCDPISGHTALYWYRQSLGQGPEFLIYFQGTGAADDSGLPNDRFFAVRPEGSVSTLKIQRTERGDSAVYLCASSLQGAAGETQYFGPGTRLLVL.

DNA of the CDR3: TGTGCCAGTAGTGCCGGGGGCGGGATTTCGTACGAGCAGTACTTC. Translating it yields CASSAGGGISYEQYF. V and J are TRBV19 and TRBJ2-7; D is possibly TRBD1 or TRBD2 (6 bases each). Germline V gene sequence: CDR1 LNHDA, CDR2 SQIVND (reference sequence). This CDR3 has 15 residues. V lost 5 bases and J 4 bases, leaving 18 bases between the germline ends.

The rearrangement joins TRBV11-2 to TRBJ2-7, with 8 bases lining up with TRBD1. The CDR3 has 15 amino acids. V trimming: 3 bases; J trimming: 2 bases; junction bases outside the gene matches: 6. Looked up from germline, CDR1 is SGHAT and CDR2 is FQNNGV. The CDR3 spells CASSLNPGGTYEQYF. CDR3 bases: TGTGCCAGCAGCTTGAATCCAGGGGGCACCTACGAGCAGTACTTC.

This chain joins TRBV5-1 and TRBJ2-5; D assignment may be TRBD1 or TRBD2 (5 bases each). Per germline, CDR1 SGHRS and CDR2 YFSETQ. V was shortened by 4 bases and J by 5 bases, with 21 bases between the two germline ends. The CDR3 totals 16 residues. The CDR3: CASSAQTRDQGETQYF. The CDR3 DNA reads as TGCGCCAGCAGCGCACAAACCCGGGACCAAGGGGAGACCCAGTACTTC.

The chain is built from TRBV2 and TRBJ2-7, with 8 bases lining up with TRBD2. In germline, CDR1 is SNHLY, CDR2 FYNNEI. Trimming at V came to 4 bases and at J to 5 bases, leaving 7 bases not matched to a gene. The CDR3 consists of 14 residues. The CDR3 DNA reads TGTGCCAGCAGTGGGTGGGGACTAGGCAACGAGCAGTACTTC. This gives the protein CASSGWGLGNEQYF.

This clone was found once. The chain has TRBV7-2 and TRBJ2-5; D unresolved. Looked up from germline, CDR1 is SGHTA and CDR2 is FQGNSA. CDR3 size: 15 residues. V gave up 5 bases and J gave up 5 bases, with 18 bases separating them. This CDR3 is CASSPQTLVGETQYF. The CDR3 region has the DNA TGTGCCAGCAGCCCCCAGACACTCGTCGGGGAGACCCAGTACTTC.

The chain joins TRBV19 to TRBJ2-1, with a possible D match to TRBD2 (5 bases). Germline V gives CDR1 LNHDA, CDR2 SQIVND (reference sequence). V lost 7 bases, J lost 6 bases, and 22 bases lay in between. The CDR3 has 16 amino acids. The CDR3 sequence: CASTASFPSSSNEQFF. The CDR3 nucleotides are TGTGCCAGTACCGCTAGCTTCCCCTCGTCTTCCAATGAGCAGTTCTTC.

Concerning this clone itself: Other nucleotide sequences in the sample specify the same CDR3. This rearrangement joins TRBV7-2 to TRBJ2-2; perhaps D is TRBD1 or TRBD2 (5 bases each). The V gene's germline CDR1 is SGHTA and CDR2 FQGNSA. This CDR3 contains 15 residues. Trimming shortened V by 6 bases and J by 0 bases, and 11 bases separated the two germline ends. The CDR3 DNA reads TGTGCCAGCAGTCTGGGACCTTCGAACACCGGGGAGCTGTTTTTT. Its translation is CASSLGPSNTGELFF.

The rearrangement uses TRBV19 and TRBJ2-5; 11 positions match TRBD1. The DNA end lines up better with TRBJ2-7; the J call may be wrong. Germline loops: CDR1 LNHDA, CDR2 SQIVND (reference sequence). This CDR3 comprises 14 residues. The CDR3 sequence is CASSMGTGGNEQYF. CDR3 sequence (DNA): TGTGCCAGTAGTATGGGGACAGGGGGGAACGAGCAGTACTTC.

The chain uses TRBV18 and TRBJ2-3, with D uncertain. This CDR3 contains 14 residues. The germline V gene encodes CDR1 KGHSH and CDR2 LQKENI. V lost 2 bases and J lost 0, with 6 bases in between. In DNA form, the CDR3 reads TGTGCCAGCTCACCAAACCGGAGCACAGATACGCAGTATTTT. Translated: CASSPNRSTDTQYF. The complete variable domain, with remaining parts taken from reference TRBV18 and TRBJ2-3, reads NAGVMQNPRHLVRRRGQEARLRCSPMKGHSHVYWYRQLPEEGLKFMVYLQKENIIDESGMPKERFSAEFPKEGPSILRIQQVVRGDSAAYFCASSPNRSTDTQYFGPGTRLTVL.

This sequence joins TRBV5-1 and TRBJ2-1; D not resolved. The CDR3 is 15 residues long. V was clipped by 0 bases and J by 10 bases, with 17 bases between them. Germline lookup yields CDR1 SGHRS and CDR2 YFSETQ. DNA of the CDR3: TGCGCCAGCAGCTTGGGAAGCGCCCCTTCCTACGAGCAGTTCTTC. Its translation is CASSLGSAPSYEQFF.

V is TRBV28 and J is TRBJ1-4, with a tentative D call TRBD1 (5 bases). The CDR3 contains 13 residues. Trimming removed 7 bases at V and 8 bases at J, with 14 bases between. CDR1 and CDR2 (germline): MDHEN, SYDVKM. CDR3 protein: CASTGGLGEKLFF. The CDR3, as DNA: TGTGCCAGCACCGGGGGGTTAGGAGAAAAACTGTTTTTT. The full variable domain, rest sourced from reference TRBV28 and TRBJ1-4, is DVKVTQSSRYLVKRTGEKVFLECVQDMDHENMFWYRQDPGLGLRLIYFSYDVKMKEKGDIPEGYSVSREKKERFSLILESASTNQTSMYLCASTGGLGEKLFFGSGTQLSVL.

V gene TRBV9 combines with J gene TRBJ1-4; TRBD1 might be the D (6 bases). V was clipped by 6 bases and J by 3 bases, with 18 bases between them. This CDR3 is 16 amino acids long. Germline CDR1 and CDR2: SGDLS and YYNGEE. Written as DNA, the CDR3 is TGTGCCAGCACCGCTTCGGACAGACCTTCTAATGAAAAACTGTTTTTT. Its protein product is CASTASDRPSNEKLFF.

The chain links TRBV7-8 to TRBJ1-1; TRBD1 aligns across 7 bases. V was clipped by 1 base and J by 5 bases; unmatched bases: 7. The CDR3 is 15 residues long. Germline V lookup: CDR1 SGHVS, CDR2 FQNEAQ. CDR3 region: CASSLEGTAGTEAFF. DNA for the CDR3: TGTGCCAGCAGCTTAGAAGGGACAGCCGGGACTGAAGCTTTCTTT.

V usage is TRBV28 and J usage is TRBJ2-5; 11 nucleotides match TRBD1. The CDR3 extends over 17 amino acids. CDR1 is MDHEN and CDR2 is SYDVKM in the germline V gene. V lost 6 bases and J lost 5; bases outside the gene matches: 14. CDR3 residues: CASRPPRGTGGRETQYF. The CDR3 nucleotides are TGTGCCAGCAGGCCCCCGCGGGGGACAGGGGGGAGGGAGACCCAGTACTTC.

The gene calls are TRBV7-2 and TRBJ2-4; D could derive from TRBD1 or TRBD2 (5 bases each). With 5 bases removed from V and 4 bases from J, the gap between germline ends came to 21 bases. CDR1 is SGHTA, CDR2 FQGNSA, per germline. CDR3 length equals 17 residues. The CDR3 region has the DNA TGTGCCAGCAGCCTCCCGGGACGGCGGAATTCAAAAAACATTCAGTACTTC. Translation: CASSLPGRRNSKNIQYF.

CDR3 DNA sequence: TGTGCCAGCTCACCCCCCGGGGAAGTGAGCTATGGCTACACCTTC. It encodes CASSPPGEVSYGYTF. V and J are TRBV18 and TRBJ1-2; unclear D gene. The CDR3 totals 15 residues. CDR1 KGHSH and CDR2 LQKENI come from the germline V gene. Trimming stripped 3 bases from V and 4 bases from J, with 15 bases between.